This T cell receptor (beta chain) was identified during a study of shared clonotypes between healthy human individuals. Regarding the study as a whole: In the sorted subsets, rarefaction showed sequencing was incomplete despite large depth.

Note on this clone: The antigen is not known.

Only in-frame clones appear in the TCRdb table, and some are missing; sequencing was by immunoSEQ multiplex PCR. The sample includes about 1.5 million clones, 95% to 99% seen only once; the top ten take 0.4% to 0.55%. The CDR3 runs 15 residues. V lost 6 bases to trimming and J lost 10 bases; unmatched junction nucleotides: 13. The germline gives CDR1 MNHEY, CDR2 SVGAGI. The V call is TRBV6-5, the J call TRBJ2-1; TRBD2 matches at 9 bases. This TCR came from a man aged 25-45 years in good health. Material: naive CD4+ T cells sorted from blood. Subset: CD45RA+ positively selected. The CDR3, as DNA: TGTGCCAGCAGCCGGGCGGGAGGGCCAAGGCGGGAGCAGTTCTTC. Translation gives CASSRAGGPRREQFF.